The 21 T cell receptor beta chains below all came from one sample that was sequenced in a study of T cell repertoires in cytomegalovirus infection. TCRdb used MiXCR to reprocess the reads, holding one entry per CDR3 protein. The data contain hundreds of thousands of distinct CDR3 sequences, about 11% of them seen just once; the ten biggest clones take up about 9.4%. The sample consisted of PBMCs. The source of these receptors is a human donor in good health (CMV status not recorded). Some clones in this sample may be carry-over from other donors' samples.

This clonotype was observed a few times. The chain combines TRBV7-9 with TRBJ2-7, with D perhaps TRBD2 (6 bases). Trimming took off 0 bases at V and 2 bases at J, with 11 bases between the two ends. Germline lookup yields CDR1 SEHNR and CDR2 FQNEAQ (reference sequence). This CDR3 is 15 amino acids long. The CDR3 sequence: CASSLAGRSTYEQYF. The CDR3 region has the DNA TGTGCCAGCAGCTTAGCCGGGAGATCAACCTACGAGCAGTACTTC.

This clonotype was seen a handful of times. The V and J genes are TRBV19 and TRBJ1-1, with a tentative D call TRBD1 (6 bases). V lost 1 base and J 0 bases, leaving 9 bases between the germline ends. The CDR3 runs to 15 residues. The V gene's germline CDR1 is LNHDA and CDR2 SQIVND (reference sequence). CDR3 nucleotide sequence: TGTGCCAGTAGTATAGGGGGACAACTGAACACTGAAGCTTTCTTT. This codes for CASSIGGQLNTEAFF.

This clonotype has just a few counts. The chain joins TRBV20-1 to TRBJ1-4; unclear D gene. Trimming removed 2 bases from V and 7 bases from J, with 11 bases in between. The germline V gene encodes CDR1 DFQATT and CDR2 SNEGSKA (reference sequence). The CDR3 runs 13 residues. The CDR3 DNA reads as TGCAGTGCTAGAACGACGCCCATTGAAAAACTGTTTTTT. It specifies CSARTTPIEKLFF.

This clonotype was recorded at least ten times. This chain uses TRBV7-2 with TRBJ2-1; 7 bases match TRBD2. Germline loops: CDR1 SGHTA, CDR2 FQGNSA. The CDR3 extends over 15 amino acids. Trimming removed 6 bases from V and 6 bases from J; junction bases left unmatched: 11. The CDR3 region has the DNA TGTGCCAGCAGGGGGGGAGGGAGGGTTGGCAATGAGCAGTTCTTC. As protein: CASRGGGRVGNEQFF.

The chain recombines TRBV5-1 with TRBJ1-4; possible D gene TRBD1, 5 bases. V lost 0 bases and J 8 bases, leaving 11 bases between the germline ends. The CDR3 sequence is 14 residues long. Per germline, CDR1 SGHRS and CDR2 YFSETQ. The CDR3 reads CASSLEGQREKLFF. In DNA, the CDR3 is TGCGCCAGCAGCTTGGAGGGGCAGAGGGAAAAACTGTTTTTT.

This sequence joins TRBV18 and TRBJ1-5; D is possibly TRBD1 (5 bases). This CDR3 spans 14 amino acids. Looked up from germline, CDR1 is KGHSH and CDR2 is LQKENI. V lost 1 base and J 7 bases, leaving 11 bases between the germline ends. The CDR3, as DNA: TGTGCCAGCTCACCACGGAGGGGCGACCAGCCCCAGCATTTT. The encoded protein is CASSPRRGDQPQHF. Filled out from reference TRBV18 and TRBJ1-5, the complete variable domain reads NAGVMQNPRHLVRRRGQEARLRCSPMKGHSHVYWYRQLPEEGLKFMVYLQKENIIDESGMPKERFSAEFPKEGPSILRIQQVVRGDSAAYFCASSPRRGDQPQHFGDGTRLSIL.

This clonotype was seen at least ten times. The gene calls are TRBV20-1 and TRBJ2-7, with D perhaps being TRBD1 or TRBD2 (5 bases each). The CDR3 runs to 14 residues. Germline V lookup: CDR1 DFQATT, CDR2 SNEGSKA (reference sequence). V lost 4 bases to trimming and J lost 3 bases, with 16 bases between them. CDR3 residues: CSAIPGTRGYEQYF. CDR3 DNA sequence: TGCAGTGCTATCCCCGGGACGAGGGGCTACGAGCAGTACTTC.

The chain joins TRBV3-1 to TRBJ2-2; unclear D gene. The CDR3 contains 14 residues. Between the trimmed V and J ends, which lost 0 bases and 7 bases, there was a span of 9 bases. Germline V gene lookup returns CDR1 LGHDT and CDR2 YNNKEL (reference sequence). DNA of the CDR3: TGTGCCAGCAGCCAAGATCAAGGGTTCGGGGAGCTGTTTTTT. Translated, it gives CASSQDQGFGELFF.

The rearrangement joins TRBV29-1 to TRBJ1-1; no firm D call. Trimming removed 4 bases at V and 4 bases at J, with 10 bases between. CDR1 is SQVTM, CDR2 ANQGSEA, per germline. The CDR3 is 12 amino acids. CDR3 loop: CSVGREGTEAFF. CDR3 bases: TGCAGCGTTGGAAGGGAGGGCACTGAAGCTTTCTTT.

Ten or more counts support this clonotype. The V and J genes are TRBV2 and TRBJ2-5; unclear D gene. Germline V gene lookup returns CDR1 SNHLY and CDR2 FYNNEI. V was pared by 2 bases and J by 1 base, with 5 bases between. The CDR3 sequence is 13 residues long. The CDR3 loop is CASSESIQETQYF. The CDR3 region has the DNA TGTGCCAGCAGTGAAAGTATCCAAGAGACCCAGTACTTC.

This sequence joins TRBV28 and TRBJ2-5; 7 nucleotides align to TRBD1. The CDR3 spans 14 residues. V shed 5 bases, J shed 4 bases, and the junction held 7 bases outside the gene matches. Per germline, CDR1 MDHEN and CDR2 SYDVKM. This chain's CDR3 is CASSAMTGTETQYF. Written as DNA, the CDR3 is TGTGCCAGCAGTGCAATGACAGGGACAGAGACCCAGTACTTC.

The rearrangement uses TRBV28 and TRBJ2-7; a weak D match, TRBD2 (5 bases). V dropped 6 bases and J dropped 3 bases, with 24 bases sitting between them. CDR3 size: 17 residues. Per the germline V gene, CDR1 is MDHEN and CDR2 is SYDVKM. This CDR3 reads CASSPSNWAGSSYEQYF. CDR3 in DNA: TGTGCCAGCAGCCCGTCCAATTGGGCGGGCAGCAGCTACGAGCAGTACTTC.

Many counts were recorded for this clonotype. The chain is built from TRBV12-3 or TRBV12-4 and TRBJ2-7; D remains unclear. V dropped 3 bases and J dropped 7 bases, with 16 bases sitting between them. CDR3 size: 14 residues. The CDR3 reads CASSLIGRSFEQYF. CDR3 nucleotide sequence: TGTGCCAGCAGTTTGATAGGCCGATCTTTTGAGCAGTACTTC.

This clonotype occurred many times. The V call is TRBV6-5, the J call TRBJ1-1; tentative D call: TRBD1 (6 bases). CDR3 length equals 14 residues. Germline CDR1 is MNHEY and CDR2 is SVGAGI. V was clipped by 6 bases and J by 7 bases, with 18 bases between them. The CDR3 DNA sequence: TGTGCCAGCAGCCCCGGGGGCACCGTGTTTGAAGCTTTCTTT. Protein product: CASSPGGTVFEAFF.

As regards this clonotype: A much larger clonotype is one base distant, so this may be a read error. The chain couples TRBV7-6 to TRBJ1-1, with TRBD1 matching over 9 bases. The trim removed 5 bases at V and 12 bases at J, leaving 10 bases unmatched. This CDR3 region has 13 residues. Looked up from germline, CDR1 is SGHVS and CDR2 is FNYEAQ. As DNA, the CDR3 is TGTGCCAGCAGCGCGAACGGACAGGGGAGAACTTTCTTT. It is translated as CASSANGQGRTFF.

This clonotype was observed at least ten times. The chain is built from TRBV12-3 or TRBV12-4 and TRBJ2-7; D gene uncertain. The CDR3 loop spans 13 amino acids. V lost 1 base and J lost 3, with 7 bases in between. This CDR3 is CASSLGQRYEQYF. CDR3 bases: TGTGCCAGCAGTTTAGGGCAGCGCTACGAGCAGTACTTC.

In its sample, this clonotype was seen many times. The junction shows a germline mismatch at one end, possibly a read error. The rearrangement uses TRBV5-4 and TRBJ2-7; 7 nucleotides agree with TRBD2. Per the germline V gene, CDR1 is SGHNT and CDR2 is YYREEE (reference sequence). The CDR3 consists of 15 residues. In nucleotides, the CDR3 is TGTGTCAGCAGCTGGGCTAGCGGATCCCCTCTCGAGCAGTACTTC. The encoded protein is CVSSWASGSPLEQYF.

Only a few counts were recorded for this clonotype. The chain's CDR3 is CSARGPNQPQHF. The CDR3 DNA reads as TGCAGTGCTAGAGGGCCTAATCAGCCCCAGCATTTT. V and J are TRBV20-1 and TRBJ1-5; D call uncertain. Per germline, CDR1 DFQATT and CDR2 SNEGSKA (reference sequence). The CDR3 covers 12 residues. V was clipped by 1 base and J by 4 bases, with 5 bases between them.

This clonotype was observed at least ten times. The chain combines TRBV4-1 with TRBJ1-2; 7 nucleotides agree with TRBD1. V dropped 2 bases and J dropped 2; count of bases not matched to a gene: 8. This CDR3 has 16 amino acids. The germline gives CDR1 MGHRA, CDR2 YSYEKL. CDR3 protein: CASSQQSDRANYGYTF. CDR3 DNA sequence: TGCGCCAGCAGCCAACAAAGCGACAGGGCGAACTATGGCTACACCTTC.

This clonotype was counted ten times or more. The chain is built from TRBV2 and TRBJ1-2; no definite D call. Germline assignment: CDR1 SNHLY and CDR2 FYNNEI. This CDR3 has 13 residues. Trimming pared 4 bases from V and 7 bases from J, leaving 13 bases between. CDR3 sequence (DNA): TGTGCCAGCAGTGGAACGAGTAGCGGTGGCTACACCTTC. It translates to CASSGTSSGGYTF.

This clonotype was observed at least ten times. The chain is built from TRBV7-3 and TRBJ1-2; a weak D match, TRBD1 (6 bases). Germline V gene data show CDR1 as SGHTA and CDR2 as FQGTGA. CDR3 length: 13 residues. Trimming pared 3 bases from V and 8 bases from J, leaving 13 bases between. This CDR3 reads CASSFGRGEGYTF. The CDR3 nucleotides are TGTGCCAGCAGCTTCGGCAGGGGAGAGGGCTACACCTTC.